This passage covers 27 T cell receptor beta chains from one sample sequenced in a study of neoadjuvant anti-PD-1 for oral cavity cancer. The time point here: after neoadjuvant nivolumab, at surgical resection. Repertoires were generated with immunoSEQ multiplex PCR, while TCRdb's copy carries only in-frame clones and drops some. The sample consists of approximately 5,400 clones, 50% to 60% of them appearing once. The material was tumor tissue, obtained after nivolumab (anti-PD-1) treatment. The receptor set was obtained from a person aged 40 to 85 with oral cavity squamous cell carcinoma.

V gene TRBV5-1 combines with J gene TRBJ2-7, with 8 bases fitting TRBD1. The junction had 5 bases not matched to a gene; V was cut back by 3 bases and J by 6 bases. The CDR3 is 13 amino acids. Germline V gene lookup returns CDR1 SGHRS and CDR2 YFSETQ. The CDR3 bases are TGCGCCAGCAGCTCCTGGGGACAGGCCGAGCAGTACTTC. Translated: CASSSWGQAEQYF.

The chain employs TRBV15 and TRBJ2-3; 10 bases line up with TRBD1. The junction had 4 bases not matched to a gene; V was cut back by 6 bases and J by 1 base. Per the germline V gene, CDR1 is LNHNV and CDR2 is YYDKDF (reference sequence). The CDR3 is 15 residues long. CDR3 DNA: TGTGCCACCAGACTCGGGACAGGGGGCACAGATACGCAGTATTTT. Amino acids: CATRLGTGGTDTQYF. Looking up the rest from reference TRBV15 and TRBJ2-3 gives the full variable domain: DAMVIQNPRYQVTQFGKPVTLSCSQTLNHNVMYWYQQKSSQAPKLLFHYYDKDFNNEADTPDNFQSRRPNTSFCFLDIRSPGLGDTAMYLCATRLGTGGTDTQYFGPGTRLTVL.

The chain uses TRBV27 and TRBJ2-7; no clear D gene. The V gene lost 5 bases and the J gene lost 7 bases, with 27 bases spanning the gap. The CDR3 runs to 17 residues. Germline CDR1 and CDR2: MNHEY and SMNVEV (reference sequence). CDR3 nucleotides: TGTGCCAGCAGTCCCCACCTCATTGGGTTCCTTAGGGAAGAGCAGTACTTC. Translating gives CASSPHLIGFLREEQYF.

The chain has TRBV6-1 and TRBJ1-1; a weak D match, TRBD1 (5 bases). The CDR3 runs to 15 residues. The V gene lost 6 bases and the J gene lost 0 bases, with 14 bases spanning the gap. Germline-derived CDR1 and CDR2 are MNHNS and SASEGT. The CDR3 DNA reads TGTGCCAGCAGGTCGGCAGGGAGGTTGAACACTGAAGCTTTCTTT. The encoded protein is CASRSAGRLNTEAFF.

The rearrangement uses TRBV7-6 and TRBJ2-1, with D hard to call. The germline gives CDR1 SGHVS, CDR2 FNYEAQ. CDR3 length equals 15 residues. Trimming took 2 bases from V and 5 from J, leaving 13 bases between them. CDR3 bases: TGTGCCAGCAGCTTAAGGCCCTCCTTGGACAATGAGCAGTTCTTC. It specifies CASSLRPSLDNEQFF.

The genes are TRBV18 and TRBJ2-5, with D perhaps matching TRBD2 (6 bases). The CDR3 is 16 amino acids. The germline V gene encodes CDR1 KGHSH and CDR2 LQKENI. V dropped 3 bases and J dropped 3 bases, with 17 bases sitting between them. CDR3 bases: TGTGCCAGCTCACCTCGGGGAGGACCAGGCAAAGAGACCCAGTACTTC. Translated: CASSPRGGPGKETQYF. Drawing the rest from reference TRBV18 and TRBJ2-5, the complete variable domain is NAGVMQNPRHLVRRRGQEARLRCSPMKGHSHVYWYRQLPEEGLKFMVYLQKENIIDESGMPKERFSAEFPKEGPSILRIQQVVRGDSAAYFCASSPRGGPGKETQYFGPGTRLLVL.

This clone was seen more than once but under ten times. The chain recombines TRBV5-1 with TRBJ2-1, with 10 bases that match TRBD1. Germline V gene sequence: CDR1 SGHRS, CDR2 YFSETQ. The CDR3 sequence is 16 residues long. V was clipped by 4 bases and J by 12 bases; unmatched bases: 16. The CDR3 loop is CASSDRGQGTSGSQFF. The CDR3 DNA reads TGCGCCAGCAGCGACAGGGGACAGGGGACGTCAGGGTCGCAGTTCTTC.

The J gene is TRBJ1-1, the V gene TRBV28, with 8 bases that match TRBD1. J was trimmed by 1 base and V by 5 bases; bases with no gene match: 9. This CDR3 spans 16 amino acids. Germline V gene lookup returns CDR1 MDHEN and CDR2 SYDVKM. For the CDR3, the DNA is TGTGCCAGCAGTCCCTGGACAGGGTCTAGGAACACTGAAGCTTTCTTT. This encodes CASSPWTGSRNTEAFF.

In the case of this clone: Relative to the germline gene, one junction end is altered; a read error may explain this. This chain uses TRBV5-1 with TRBJ2-2; TRBD1 is a possible D gene (6 bases). CDR3 length: 16 amino acids. Per germline, CDR1 SGHRS and CDR2 YFSETQ. In DNA form, the CDR3 reads TGCGCCAGCAGATTGGCCGGGACAAAGAACACCGGGGAGCTGTTTTTT. This codes for CASRLAGTKNTGELFF.

The chain recombines TRBV19 with TRBJ1-5; 9 bases match TRBD1. V lost 6 bases to trimming and J lost 4 bases; unmatched junction nucleotides: 7. This CDR3 is 15 amino acids long. CDR1 and CDR2 from the germline V gene are LNHDA and SQIVND (reference sequence). Here the CDR3 DNA reads TGTGCCAGTAGCCCTACGGGACAGGGAAATCAGCCCCAGCATTTT. Translation gives CASSPTGQGNQPQHF.

V and J are TRBV6-5 and TRBJ1-1; no firm D call. This CDR3 region has 11 residues. Germline lookup yields CDR1 MNHEY and CDR2 SVGAGI. V shed 8 bases and J shed 5 bases, with 9 bases lying between them. Written as DNA, the CDR3 is TGTGCCAGCGGATTGGCAACTGAAGCTTTCTTT. It codes for CASGLATEAFF.

This clone was found a few times. The chain employs TRBV7-2 and TRBJ2-3; D may be TRBD2 (6 bases). This CDR3 contains 14 residues. Germline V gene sequence: CDR1 SGHTA, CDR2 FQGNSA. The V gene lost 4 bases and the J gene lost 4 bases, with 12 bases spanning the gap. In DNA form, the CDR3 reads TGTGCCAGCAGCTCCGGGACTCCCGCAGATACGCAGTATTTT. Translation: CASSSGTPADTQYF.

The chain couples TRBV5-4 to TRBJ2-7; 10 bases map to TRBD2. The CDR3 runs 14 residues. J lost 5 bases, V lost 4 bases, and 6 bases had no gene match. Germline CDR1 SGHNT, CDR2 YYREEE (reference sequence). The CDR3 loop reads CASSQAGGRDEQYF. The CDR3 bases are TGTGCCAGCAGCCAAGCGGGGGGGCGCGACGAGCAGTACTTC.

The chain has TRBV13 and TRBJ2-5; D possibly corresponds to TRBD2 (6 bases). The CDR3 runs 15 residues. The V gene lost 3 bases and the J gene lost 4 bases, with 15 bases spanning the gap. The germline V gene encodes CDR1 PRHDT and CDR2 FYEKMQ (reference sequence). CDR3 in DNA: TGTGCCAGCAGCTTCCCCGGGAGTCCGGGAGAGACCCAGTACTTC. It is translated as CASSFPGSPGETQYF.

J is TRBJ2-3 and V is TRBV15; 9 bases map to TRBD2. Germline loops: CDR1 LNHNV, CDR2 YYDKDF (reference sequence). The V segment lost 1 base and the J segment 0 bases; nucleotides outside the gene matches: 8. CDR3 length equals 18 residues. CDR3 sequence reads: CATSRGVSGSGSTDTQYF. As DNA, the CDR3 is TGTGCCACCAGCAGAGGGGTTAGCGGGAGCGGAAGCACAGATACGCAGTATTTT.

The rearrangement joins TRBV25-1 to TRBJ2-1, with a tentative D call TRBD1 (6 bases). This CDR3 contains 14 residues. From germline, CDR1 is MGHDK and CDR2 SYGVNS. Trimming shortened V by 6 bases and J by 8 bases, and 17 bases separated the two germline ends. The CDR3 sequence is CASSPIGTFYEQFF. CDR3 coding DNA: TGTGCCAGCAGCCCTATTGGGACATTCTATGAGCAGTTCTTC. Full variable domain (outside the CDR3, taken from reference TRBV25-1 and TRBJ2-1): EADIYQTPRYLVIGTGKKITLECSQTMGHDKMYWYQQDPGMELHLIHYSYGVNSTEKGDLSSESTVSRIRTEHFPLTLESARPSHTSQYLCASSPIGTFYEQFFGPGTRLTVL.

This clone was seen a handful of times. The rearrangement uses TRBV7-2 and TRBJ2-5; 14 positions agree with TRBD2. The V gene end was trimmed by 1 base and the J gene end by 2 bases; junction bases not matched to a gene: 0. CDR1 SGHTA and CDR2 FQGNSA come from the germline V gene. This CDR3 has 16 residues. CDR3 DNA sequence: TGTGCCAGCAGCTTAGGGACTAGCGGGGGGCAAGAGACCCAGTACTTC. Residues: CASSLGTSGGQETQYF.

This clone came up a few times. J is TRBJ2-5 and V is TRBV19; D is perhaps TRBD2 (6 bases). The CDR3 loop spans 15 amino acids. V lost 5 bases, J lost 3 bases, and 16 bases lay in between. Looked up from germline, CDR1 is LNHDA and CDR2 is SQIVND (reference sequence). CDR3 sequence (DNA): TGTGCCAGTAGTGCTCGGGGGTACTTAGAAGAGACCCAGTACTTC. Translation gives CASSARGYLEETQYF.

The chain recombines TRBV19 with TRBJ1-3, with D unclear. CDR3 size: 15 residues. Germline V gene data show CDR1 as LNHDA and CDR2 as SQIVND (reference sequence). The V and J ends lost 8 bases and 4 bases respectively, with 18 bases between them. CDR3 residues: CASAFSTDFGNTIYF. The CDR3 DNA reads TGTGCCAGTGCCTTCTCTACAGACTTCGGAAACACCATATATTTT.

This clone has only a few counts. The chain recombines TRBV5-1 with TRBJ1-1; 9 bases match TRBD1. The CDR3 loop spans 19 amino acids. CDR1 and CDR2 from the germline V gene are SGHRS and YFSETQ. Trimming cost V 4 bases and J 2 bases; bases outside gene matches: 18. In DNA form, the CDR3 reads TGCGCCAGCAGCCCCTCCGAGGGGACAGGGAGTTTTTTTAACACTGAAGCTTTCTTT. Its protein is CASSPSEGTGSFFNTEAFF. Based on the CDR3 plus reference TRBV5-1 and TRBJ1-1, the full variable domain is KAGVTQTPRYLIKTRGQQVTLSCSPISGHRSVSWYQQTPGQGLQFLFEYFSETQRNKGNFPGRFSGRQFSNSRSEMNVSTLELGDSALYLCASSPSEGTGSFFNTEAFFGQGTRLTVV.

CDR3 residues: CASSPWDSPRPQETQYF. DNA of the CDR3: TGTGCCAGCAGCCCCTGGGACTCTCCCAGGCCTCAAGAGACCCAGTACTTC. The chain couples TRBV7-6 to TRBJ2-5; TRBD2 might be the D (6 bases). CDR1 is SGHVS, CDR2 FNYEAQ, per germline. V was clipped by 5 bases and J by 2 bases, with 21 bases between them. The CDR3 consists of 17 residues.

The CDR3 here is CASGLVRGQDTEAFF. Written as DNA, the CDR3 is TGTGCTAGTGGTTTGGTCAGGGGGCAGGACACTGAAGCTTTCTTT. The chain recombines TRBV12-5 with TRBJ1-1; 8 bases agree with TRBD1. Trimming removed 0 bases from V and 3 bases from J; junction bases left unmatched: 3. Germline V lookup: CDR1 LGHNT, CDR2 FRNRAP. This CDR3 is built from 15 residues.

V gene TRBV5-1 combines with J gene TRBJ2-2, with 8 nucleotides matching TRBD2. This CDR3 spans 15 amino acids. The germline V gene has CDR1 SGHRS and CDR2 YFSETQ. With V trimmed by 1 base and J by 3 bases, 2 bases remained unmatched. CDR3 protein: CASSLSLADTGELFF. The CDR3 coding sequence is TGCGCCAGCAGCTTGTCACTAGCGGACACCGGGGAGCTGTTTTTT.

The genes are TRBV7-6 and TRBJ1-3; 9 nucleotides line up with TRBD1. Germline CDR1 is SGHVS and CDR2 is FNYEAQ. J lost 3 bases, V lost 3 bases, and 9 bases had no gene match. The CDR3 runs 17 residues. The CDR3 spells CASSFSAGTGIGNTIYF. In DNA form, the CDR3 reads TGTGCCAGCAGCTTTTCTGCCGGGACAGGGATTGGAAACACCATATATTTT.

The chain couples TRBV28 to TRBJ2-5, with a tentative D call TRBD2 (6 bases). The CDR3 is 14 residues long. From germline, CDR1 is MDHEN and CDR2 SYDVKM. Between the trimmed V and J ends, which lost 2 bases and 4 bases, there was a span of 11 bases. This CDR3 reads CASSLPAGGETQYF. The CDR3 coding sequence is TGTGCCAGCAGTTTACCAGCGGGTGGAGAGACCCAGTACTTC.

The chain has TRBV6-5 and TRBJ2-3; the match to TRBD2 covers 7 bases. V lost 5 bases, J lost 0 bases, and 5 bases stayed unmatched. Per germline, CDR1 MNHEY and CDR2 SVGAGI. The CDR3 totals 15 residues. CDR3 protein: CASSRAGSSTDTQYF. CDR3 nucleotide sequence: TGTGCCAGCAGTCGAGCGGGGTCTAGCACAGATACGCAGTATTTT.

This clone was observed a few times. The chain links TRBV5-4 to TRBJ2-7, with D maybe TRBD2 (7 bases). V was trimmed by 0 bases and J by 7 bases, leaving 14 bases between them. The CDR3 extends over 14 amino acids. CDR1 SGHNT and CDR2 YYREEE come from the germline V gene (reference sequence). CDR3 in DNA: TGTGCCAGCAGCTTGGCGGCGGGGGCGAGAGAGCAGTACTTC. Translation gives CASSLAAGAREQYF.